This TCR beta chain was recovered during a study of cytotoxic CD8 clonotypes in ibrutinib-treated CLL. Study-wide background: The patients, around 10 relapsed/refractory and under 16 treatment-naive, included 17 who were IGHV unmutated. Among responders, about 25 were partial and 2 complete; after median roughly 68 months, about 15 stayed remitted and roughly 12 progressed. Points from the study as a whole: Clonality (at baseline) was higher than in age-matched healthy donors and tracked circulating CD8+ T-cell counts. Sampling times differed between sustained-remission and progressing patients.

Concerning this clone: Its specificity is unknown. This CDR3 is also generated by other DNA sequences in the sample.

Trimming removed 3 bases from V and 0 bases from J, with 8 bases in between. The CDR3 runs 13 residues. CDR1 is SQVTM and CDR2 is ANQGSEA in the germline V gene. This table comes from immunoSEQ multiplex PCR, and its TCRdb copy is limited to in-frame clones, with some not included. The sample yields around 310,000 clones, roughly 79% seen once. This TCR was recovered from a human donor with chronic lymphocytic leukemia. The specimen was PBMCs, collected before ibrutinib treatment. The chain joins TRBV29-1 to TRBJ1-1; no reliable D call. CDR3 DNA sequence: TGCAGCGTTGAGGGCAGACTGAACACTGAAGCTTTCTTT. Translation gives CSVEGRLNTEAFF.